What follows is one T cell receptor beta chain and its context. The junction shows a germline mismatch at one end, possibly a read error. The data were taken from a study of blood T cell repertoires in COVID-19. Study-wide context: From the United States, Italy and Spain came samples of acute and convalescent COVID-19.

Germline V lookup: CDR1 LNHDA, CDR2 SQIVND (reference sequence). The CDR3 contains 12 residues. Libraries were prepared by immunoSEQ multiplex PCR; TCRdb keeps only in-frame clonotypes and omits some of them. The repertoire consists of about 310,000 clones, with approximately 86% occurring once and the leading ten covering around 8.9%. J is TRBJ1-1 and V is TRBV19; D remains ambiguous. Input material: PBMCs or T cells enriched from blood (not recorded which). This receptor was obtained from a woman in her late teens or twenties who had recovered from COVID-19. CDR3 loop: CASSTRHTGAFF. In nucleotides, the CDR3 is TGTGCCAGTAGTACGAGACACACTGGAGCTTTCTTT.